The clone carrying this T cell receptor (beta chain) has only a few counts. Its specificity is not known. Samples came from healthy bone marrow donors. A multiplex PCR was run with 60 Vbeta primers and 13 Jbeta primers. The assay was immunoSEQ multiplex PCR, and TCRdb's table has in-frame clones only and misses some. This table holds 190,000 or so clones, 80% found once. V shed 8 bases and J shed 4 bases, with 3 bases lying between them. Per germline, CDR1 LNHDA and CDR2 SQIVND (reference sequence). The CDR3 totals 10 residues. The data derive from a study of cytomegalovirus exposure and HLA in healthy donors. Findings and limits, study-wide: A reported reduction in N-insertions relative to the roughly 610-donor mean was seen in an Asian-associated ancestry cluster in a later analysis.

The chain couples TRBV19 to TRBJ1-3; D ambiguous. The TCR was taken from a boy aged 5-17 years in good health and CMV-seronegative. Specimen: PBMCs. The CDR3 here is CASRGNTIYF. The DNA for the CDR3 is TGTGCCAGTCGGGGAAACACCATATATTTT.